The table lists the clone carrying this TCR beta chain with a few counts. Its target is not known. One entry per CDR3 protein, called by TCRdb with MiXCR from the 5' RACE reads. The sample contains 580,000 or so distinct CDR3 sequences, 15% to 20% of which appear only once. CDR3 length equals 17 residues. CDR1 is SGHRS and CDR2 is YFSETQ in the germline V gene. Trimming cost V 0 bases and J 6 bases, with 22 bases left between them. The sample belongs to a study of T-cell memory formation after mild COVID-19. Study outcomes and limitations: Among clones peaking at day 37 in the second wave, SARS-CoV-2 specificity remained unconfirmed. Cross-reactive memory apparently joined, as some responding clones appeared in pre-infection memory. CD4+ clones that contracted lay mainly in CM and EM; CD8+ ones lay in EMRA. Clones that shrank (day 15 to 85) were balanced CD4/CD8, whereas later expanders leaned CD4+.

The sequenced material came from PBMCs or a T cell subset sorted from them (not recorded which). The V call is TRBV5-1, the J call TRBJ2-7, with TRBD1 as a possible D gene (5 bases). The source of this sequence is an adult woman who had mild COVID-19 (a few samples of this study predate the infection). Cell type and time point are not known. CDR3 in DNA: TGCGCCAGCAGCTTGGGGGCTGGGGCCCAGCAGGGCAGCGAGCAGTACTTC. Amino acid sequence: CASSLGAGAQQGSEQYF. The variable domain in full, completed from reference TRBV5-1 and TRBJ2-7, reads KAGVTQTPRYLIKTRGQQVTLSCSPISGHRSVSWYQQTPGQGLQFLFEYFSETQRNKGNFPGRFSGRQFSNSRSEMNVSTLELGDSALYLCASSLGAGAQQGSEQYFGPGTRLTVT.